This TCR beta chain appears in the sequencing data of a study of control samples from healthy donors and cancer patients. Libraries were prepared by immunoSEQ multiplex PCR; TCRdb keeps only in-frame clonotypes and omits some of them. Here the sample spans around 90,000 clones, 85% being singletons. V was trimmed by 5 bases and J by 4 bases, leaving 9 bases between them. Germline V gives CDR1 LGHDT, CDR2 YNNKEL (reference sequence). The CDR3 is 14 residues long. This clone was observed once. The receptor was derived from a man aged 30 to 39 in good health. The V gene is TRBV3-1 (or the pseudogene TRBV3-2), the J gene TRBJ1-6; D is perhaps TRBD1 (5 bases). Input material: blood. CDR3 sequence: CASSREGYNSPLHF. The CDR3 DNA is TGTGCCAGCAGCAGGGAGGGGTATAATTCACCCCTCCACTTT.